The following is a T cell receptor beta chain sequence with its context. As yet, its antigen is unknown. The repertoire was sequenced with immunoSEQ multiplex PCR; TCRdb's copy has only in-frame clones and lacks some. Found here are about 33,000 clones, 60% to 75% of them singletons; the top ten hold approximately 9.1%. These data originate in a study of a mutant IDH1 vaccine in newly diagnosed glioma. For the study at large: With temozolomide cycles, or 4-6 weeks after radiotherapy alone, vaccination was started.

With 0 bases removed from V and 6 bases from J, the gap between germline ends came to 12 bases. Per the germline V gene, CDR1 is SGHDN and CDR2 is FVKESK. The CDR3 contains 15 residues. Study-wide findings and caveats: Pseudoprogression seemed unlinked to shifts in top peripheral T cell clonotypes.

Documented time point: week 47, end of study. Every vaccination contained 300 ug of the mutant IDH1 20-mer peptide and was paired with topical imiquimod. The V call is TRBV14, the J call TRBJ2-1, with D hard to call. The source was PBMCs, collected from a glioma patient whose treatment included an IDH1 peptide vaccine. The origin of this receptor is a man in his forties with glioma. CDR3 coding DNA: TGTGCCAGCAGCCAAGAGAGTGGCCAAGCCAATGAGCAGTTCTTC. This translates into CASSQESGQANEQFF.